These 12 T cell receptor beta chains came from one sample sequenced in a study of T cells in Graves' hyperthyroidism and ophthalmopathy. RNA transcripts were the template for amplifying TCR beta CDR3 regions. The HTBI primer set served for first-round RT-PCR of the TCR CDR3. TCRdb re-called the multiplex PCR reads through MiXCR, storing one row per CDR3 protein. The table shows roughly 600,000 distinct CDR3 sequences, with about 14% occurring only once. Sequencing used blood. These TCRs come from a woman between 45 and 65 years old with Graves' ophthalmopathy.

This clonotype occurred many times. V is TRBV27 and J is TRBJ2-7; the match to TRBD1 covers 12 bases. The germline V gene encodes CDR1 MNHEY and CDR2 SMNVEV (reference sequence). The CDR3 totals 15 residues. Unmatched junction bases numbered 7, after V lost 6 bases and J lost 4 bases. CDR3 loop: CASSFWGQGAYEQYF. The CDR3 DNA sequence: TGTGCCAGCAGCTTTTGGGGACAGGGGGCTTACGAGCAGTACTTC.

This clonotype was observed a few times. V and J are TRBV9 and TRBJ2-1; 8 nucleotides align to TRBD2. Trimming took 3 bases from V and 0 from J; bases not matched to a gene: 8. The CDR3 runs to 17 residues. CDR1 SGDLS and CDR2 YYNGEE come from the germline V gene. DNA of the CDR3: TGTGCCAGCAGCGAGCGACTAGCGCAAAGCTCCTACAATGAGCAGTTCTTC. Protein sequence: CASSERLAQSSYNEQFF.

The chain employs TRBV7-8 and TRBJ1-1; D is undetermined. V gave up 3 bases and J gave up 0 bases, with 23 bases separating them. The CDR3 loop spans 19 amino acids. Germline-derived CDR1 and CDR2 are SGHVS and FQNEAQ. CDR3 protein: CASSFNPQRNEVVNTEAFF. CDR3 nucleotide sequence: TGTGCCAGCAGCTTTAATCCTCAGAGAAACGAAGTAGTGAACACTGAAGCTTTCTTT.

CDR3 nucleotides: TGTGCCAGCAGCGTAGGAGCGCTAGAGACCCAGTACTTC. Translating it yields CASSVGALETQYF. The chain joins TRBV9 to TRBJ2-5, with D unclear. V was trimmed by 0 bases and J by 4 bases, leaving 7 bases between them. The length of the CDR3 is 13 residues. Germline V gene lookup returns CDR1 SGDLS and CDR2 YYNGEE.

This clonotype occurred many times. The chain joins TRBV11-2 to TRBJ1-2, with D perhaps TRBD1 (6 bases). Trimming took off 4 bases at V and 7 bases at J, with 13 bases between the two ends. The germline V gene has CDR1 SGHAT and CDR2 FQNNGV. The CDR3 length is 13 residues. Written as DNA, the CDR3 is TGTGCCAGCAGCTACCGGGCAGGGGTTGGCTACACCTTC. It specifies CASSYRAGVGYTF.

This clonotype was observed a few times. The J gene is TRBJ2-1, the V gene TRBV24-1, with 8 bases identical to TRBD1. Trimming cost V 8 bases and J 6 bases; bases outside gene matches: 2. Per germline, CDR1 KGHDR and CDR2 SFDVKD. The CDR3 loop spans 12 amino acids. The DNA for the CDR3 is TGTGCCACCAATGACAGGGGCAATGAGCAGTTCTTC. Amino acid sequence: CATNDRGNEQFF.

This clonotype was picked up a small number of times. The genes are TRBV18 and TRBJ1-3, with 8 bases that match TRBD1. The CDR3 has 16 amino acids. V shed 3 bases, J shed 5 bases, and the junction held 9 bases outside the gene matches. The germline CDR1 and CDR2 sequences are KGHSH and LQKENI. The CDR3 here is CASSPPPGQGRNTIYF. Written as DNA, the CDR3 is TGTGCCAGCTCACCGCCCCCTGGACAGGGTCGAAACACCATATATTTT.

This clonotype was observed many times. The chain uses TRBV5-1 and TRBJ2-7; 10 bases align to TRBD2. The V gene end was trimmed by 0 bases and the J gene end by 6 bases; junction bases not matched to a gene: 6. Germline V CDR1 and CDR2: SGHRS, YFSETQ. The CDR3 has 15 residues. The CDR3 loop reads CASSLGAGGPSEQYF. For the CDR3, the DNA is TGCGCCAGCAGCTTGGGAGCGGGGGGGCCGTCCGAGCAGTACTTC.

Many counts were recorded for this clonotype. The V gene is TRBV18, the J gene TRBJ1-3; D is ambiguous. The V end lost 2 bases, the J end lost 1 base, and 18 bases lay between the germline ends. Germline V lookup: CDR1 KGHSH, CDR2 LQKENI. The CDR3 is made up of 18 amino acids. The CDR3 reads CASSPSIPKSLSGNTIYF. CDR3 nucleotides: TGTGCCAGCTCACCAAGTATTCCAAAATCCTTGTCTGGAAACACCATATATTTT. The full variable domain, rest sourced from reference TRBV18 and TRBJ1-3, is NAGVMQNPRHLVRRRGQEARLRCSPMKGHSHVYWYRQLPEEGLKFMVYLQKENIIDESGMPKERFSAEFPKEGPSILRIQQVVRGDSAAYFCASSPSIPKSLSGNTIYFGEGSWLTVV.

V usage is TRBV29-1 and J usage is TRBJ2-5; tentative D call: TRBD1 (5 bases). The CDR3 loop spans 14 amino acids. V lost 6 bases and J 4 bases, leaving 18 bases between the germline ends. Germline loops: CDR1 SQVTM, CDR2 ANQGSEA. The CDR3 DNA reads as TGCAGCGTAAAACCAAGGGGCAGGATAGAGACCCAGTACTTC. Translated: CSVKPRGRIETQYF.

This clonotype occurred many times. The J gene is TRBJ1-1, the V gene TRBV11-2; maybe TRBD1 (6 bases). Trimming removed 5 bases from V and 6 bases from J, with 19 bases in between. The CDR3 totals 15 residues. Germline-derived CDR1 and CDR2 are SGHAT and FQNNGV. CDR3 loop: CASSPRAGTPPEAFF. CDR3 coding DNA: TGTGCCAGCAGCCCCCGGGCCGGGACACCGCCTGAAGCTTTCTTT.

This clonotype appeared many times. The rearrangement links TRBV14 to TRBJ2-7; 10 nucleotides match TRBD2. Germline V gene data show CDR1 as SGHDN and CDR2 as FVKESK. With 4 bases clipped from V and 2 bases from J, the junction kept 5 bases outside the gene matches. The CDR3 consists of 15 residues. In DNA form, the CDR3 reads TGTGCCAGCAGCCGAAGGCTAGCGGGAGCCTACGAGCAGTACTTC. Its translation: CASSRRLAGAYEQYF.